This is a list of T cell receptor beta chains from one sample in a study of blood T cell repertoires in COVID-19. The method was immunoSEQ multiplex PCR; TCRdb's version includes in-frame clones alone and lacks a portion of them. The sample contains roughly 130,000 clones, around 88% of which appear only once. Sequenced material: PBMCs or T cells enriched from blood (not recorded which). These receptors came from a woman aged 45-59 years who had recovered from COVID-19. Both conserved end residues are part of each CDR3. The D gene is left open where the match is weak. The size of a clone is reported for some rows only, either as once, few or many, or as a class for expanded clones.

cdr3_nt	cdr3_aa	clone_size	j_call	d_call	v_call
TGTGCCAGCAGCCAATTTCGGGGGGGGGCGGTAGAGACCCAGTACTTC	CASSQFRGGAVETQYF	-	TRBJ2-5	TRBD2	TRBV3-1/TRBV3-2
TGTGCCAGCAGCTTAGGGCTAGCGGGGAACCAAGAGACCCAGTACTTC	CASSLGLAGNQETQYF	few	TRBJ2-5	TRBD2	TRBV7-2
TGTGCCAGCAGCCCTGGGACAGGGCCTGGAAACACCATATATTTT	CASSPGTGPGNTIYF	-	TRBJ1-3	TRBD1	TRBV3-1/TRBV3-2
TGTGCCAGCAGACCCGGGGGGGAGGGCTATGGCTACACCTTC	CASRPGGEGYGYTF	-	TRBJ1-2	-	TRBV27
TGTGCCAGCAGTGAAGCGGCGGGGAACACTGAAGCTTTCTTT	CASSEAAGNTEAFF	-	TRBJ1-1	-	TRBV2
TGTGCCAGCAGCTTGCCTCCTCCGGGGAACTATGGCTACACCTTC	CASSLPPPGNYGYTF	-	TRBJ1-2	-	TRBV5-6
TGTGCCAGCAGCTTAGGGGCAGGGATTAACTATGGCTACACCTTC	CASSLGAGINYGYTF	-	TRBJ1-2	-	TRBV11-3
TGTGCCAGCAGCTTGGAGCGGGGACGGAATTCACCCCTCCACTTT	CASSLERGRNSPLHF	-	TRBJ1-6	-	TRBV5-6
TGTGCCAGCAGCTTAAACCTCTGGGGACAGGGAGGCACTGAAGCTTTCTTT	CASSLNLWGQGGTEAFF	-	TRBJ1-1	TRBD1	TRBV7-8
TGTGCCAGTAGTATAGCACAGGGGGTGGGCAATGAGCAGTTCTTC	CASSIAQGVGNEQFF	-	TRBJ2-1	TRBD1	TRBV19
TGTGCCAGCGGGACTAGCAAAAACTACGAGCAGTACTTC	CASGTSKNYEQYF	-	TRBJ2-7	TRBD2	TRBV5-6
TGTGCCAGCAGTTTCATGCTTGGACAGGTTACCTACGAGCAGTACTTC	CASSFMLGQVTYEQYF	-	TRBJ2-7	TRBD1	TRBV27
TGTGCCAGCACCGTCCAGGGGGGAGTGAACACTGAAGCTTTCTTT	CASTVQGGVNTEAFF	-	TRBJ1-1	TRBD1	TRBV2
TGTGCCAGTACCAACCTCGGGTTTGGCAATGAGCAGTTCTTC	CASTNLGFGNEQFF	-	TRBJ2-1	-	TRBV19
TGTGCCAGTAGTATAGGTCCTAGCGGGGGACAAGAGACCCAGTACTTC	CASSIGPSGGQETQYF	-	TRBJ2-5	TRBD2	TRBV19
TGTGCCAGCAGCTACCGGGACAGGTTCGCTCAGCCCCAGCATTTT	CASSYRDRFAQPQHF	once	TRBJ1-5	TRBD1	TRBV5-6
TGTGCCAGCAGGATGACAGGGGGGAGCACAGATACGCAGTATTTT	CASRMTGGSTDTQYF	once	TRBJ2-3	TRBD1	TRBV7-2
TGTGCCAGCTCACGGGACAGGGAGTCCTACGAGCAGTACTTC	CASSRDRESYEQYF	-	TRBJ2-7	TRBD1	TRBV18
TGTGCCAGCAGCAGGGTGGAGACCCAGTACTTC	CASSRVETQYF	-	TRBJ2-5	-	TRBV25-1
TGTGCCAGCAGCACCAGGACTAGCGGGGGCCAACCGGGAGATACGCAGTATTTT	CASSTRTSGGQPGDTQYF	-	TRBJ2-3	TRBD2	TRBV6-2/TRBV6-3
TGTGCCAGCAGTTACACGCAGGGGGAAGGTTACGAGCAGTACTTC	CASSYTQGEGYEQYF	once	TRBJ2-7	TRBD1	TRBV6-5
TGCGCCAGCAGCTTAGGGACAGGGTCCTCTGGAAACACCATATATTTT	CASSLGTGSSGNTIYF	-	TRBJ1-3	TRBD1	TRBV5-1
TGTGCCAGCAGCGTAGACAGATTGAACTACAATGAGCAGTTCTTC	CASSVDRLNYNEQFF	-	TRBJ2-1	-	TRBV9
TGTGCCAGCAGCGTAGGAATAGCGGGCGTCTACGAGCAGTACTTC	CASSVGIAGVYEQYF	-	TRBJ2-7	TRBD2	TRBV9
TGTGCCACCAGCGGCCAACTCCTTGATTGGGAGGCTGGCTACACCTTC	CATSGQLLDWEAGYTF	-	TRBJ1-2	-	TRBV15
TGTGCCAGCAGTTTAAAAGGAACGGGCGAGCAGTACTTC	CASSLKGTGEQYF	-	TRBJ2-7	-	TRBV12-3/TRBV12-4
TGTGCCAGCAGCCCCCCCGGCACAGATACGCAGTATTTT	CASSPPGTDTQYF	-	TRBJ2-3	-	TRBV9
TGCGCCAGCAGCTTGGGGGAGGCTGGCTACACCTTC	CASSLGEAGYTF	-	TRBJ1-2	-	TRBV5-1
TGTGCCTGGAGTTACTTCAAGTCTCAGCCCCAGCATTTT	CAWSYFKSQPQHF	-	TRBJ1-5	-	TRBV30
TGTGCCAGCACCCCACGGGACAGGGCGACGGACACCATATATTTT	CASTPRDRATDTIYF	-	TRBJ1-3	TRBD1	TRBV7-2
TGTGCCAGCAGCGCCCGCGGGGACATCCTCGGGGGGACTGAAGCTTTCTTT	CASSARGDILGGTEAFF	-	TRBJ1-1	-	TRBV9
TGTGCCAGCAGCTTAAGTTCTGGAACTAGCGCACAAGAGACCCAGTACTTC	CASSLSSGTSAQETQYF	-	TRBJ2-5	TRBD2	TRBV11-2
TGTGCCAGCAGCCTTAGCGGGGCATTCACAGATACGCAGTATTTT	CASSLSGAFTDTQYF	-	TRBJ2-3	TRBD2	TRBV11-3
TGTGCCAGTAGTATAGTGGGGAGCGACAATGAGCAGTTCTTC	CASSIVGSDNEQFF	-	TRBJ2-1	-	TRBV19
TGCGCCAGCAGCCCTACCACAGATACGCAGTATTTT	CASSPTTDTQYF	-	TRBJ2-3	-	TRBV5-1
TGTGCCAGCAGTGAAGGGCTAGTGTTCTACGAGCAGTACTTC	CASSEGLVFYEQYF	-	TRBJ2-7	-	TRBV6-1
TGTGCCAGTAGTAGTCTAGCGGGGAATGAGCAGTTCTTC	CASSSLAGNEQFF	-	TRBJ2-1	TRBD2	TRBV19
TGCGCCAGCAGCTTGGATCCGTTGACAGATACGCAGTATTTT	CASSLDPLTDTQYF	few	TRBJ2-3	-	TRBV5-1
TGCAGTGCTAGTGACCCCGGGACATATAATCAGCCCCAGCATTTT	CSASDPGTYNQPQHF	-	TRBJ1-5	-	TRBV20-1
TGTGCCAGCAGCGGAAGAGTTAGCGGGGGGCCCCCTTACGAGCAGTACTTC	CASSGRVSGGPPYEQYF	-	TRBJ2-7	TRBD2	TRBV7-8
TGTGCCAGCTCACCGACAGGGTTGGACACTGAAGCTTTCTTT	CASSPTGLDTEAFF	few	TRBJ1-1	TRBD1	TRBV18
TGTGCCAGCAGCAGGGAGTCCTATAATTCACCCCTCCACTTT	CASSRESYNSPLHF	-	TRBJ1-6	-	TRBV7-6
TGCGCCAGCAGCTTGGCCTGGGGACAGGGAGACGAGCAGTACTTC	CASSLAWGQGDEQYF	-	TRBJ2-7	TRBD1	TRBV5-1
TGTGCCAGCAGCTTAATTTCCGCGACAGGGGGCCTAAATGAGCAGTTCTTC	CASSLISATGGLNEQFF	-	TRBJ2-1	TRBD1	TRBV7-9
TGTGCCAGCAGCGGGTTCTACGAGCAGTACTTC	CASSGFYEQYF	-	TRBJ2-7	-	TRBV6-5
TGTGCCAGCAGGAGGGACAGCCGGTGGCACACTGAAGCTTTCTTT	CASRRDSRWHTEAFF	-	TRBJ1-1	TRBD1	TRBV6-5
TGTGCCAGTCAAGGAGCGCGGAGTAATCAGCCCCAGCATTTT	CASQGARSNQPQHF	-	TRBJ1-5	-	TRBV2
TGCAGCGGGGGACAGGGGGCCTACGAGCAGTACTTC	CSGGQGAYEQYF	-	TRBJ2-7	TRBD1	TRBV29-1
TGTGCCAGCAGTGAATCCCGGGACAGCCACTATGGCTACACCTTC	CASSESRDSHYGYTF	-	TRBJ1-2	TRBD1	TRBV25-1
TGTGCCAGCGCAATAGGCAGGCAGCGGGAGCTGTTTTTT	CASAIGRQRELFF	-	TRBJ2-2	-	TRBV11-3
TGTGCCAGCAGTGTGCGGCATACGAACTACAATGAGCAGTTCTTC	CASSVRHTNYNEQFF	-	TRBJ2-1	-	TRBV6-4
TGTGCCAGCTCTCGGGGGGGTAGAGGAGAGACCCAGTACTTC	CASSRGGRGETQYF	-	TRBJ2-5	TRBD2	TRBV18
TGTGCCAGCAGCTTAAGCACAGGGGGGTTCGCGAATACGCAGTATTTT	CASSLSTGGFANTQYF	once	TRBJ2-3	TRBD1	TRBV7-2
TGCGCCAGCAGCAGGGCGACTAACTATGGCTACACCTTC	CASSRATNYGYTF	-	TRBJ1-2	-	TRBV10-1
TGTGCCAGCAGTCCAGGACAGTCGAATTCACCCCTCCACTTT	CASSPGQSNSPLHF	few	TRBJ1-6	-	TRBV2
TGTGCCAGTAGTATAGGTCGCGGGGGACTCACAGATACGCAGTATTTT	CASSIGRGGLTDTQYF	-	TRBJ2-3	TRBD2	TRBV19
TGTGCCAGCTCCCCCACGGGGGGCCGTAATGAAAAACTGTTTTTT	CASSPTGGRNEKLFF	-	TRBJ1-4	-	TRBV18
TGTGCCATCAGTGAACAGGGGCCCTTTTCTGCCGAGCAGTACTTC	CAISEQGPFSAEQYF	-	TRBJ2-7	TRBD1	TRBV10-3
TGTGCCAGCAGCTTGGCCCACAGGGGGAGCTCCTACGAGCAGTACTTC	CASSLAHRGSSYEQYF	-	TRBJ2-7	TRBD1	TRBV5-8
TGTGCCATCAGTGAGTTGGGTAGCGGGGGTAGATCCTACAATGAGCAGTTCTTC	CAISELGSGGRSYNEQFF	-	TRBJ2-1	TRBD2	TRBV10-3